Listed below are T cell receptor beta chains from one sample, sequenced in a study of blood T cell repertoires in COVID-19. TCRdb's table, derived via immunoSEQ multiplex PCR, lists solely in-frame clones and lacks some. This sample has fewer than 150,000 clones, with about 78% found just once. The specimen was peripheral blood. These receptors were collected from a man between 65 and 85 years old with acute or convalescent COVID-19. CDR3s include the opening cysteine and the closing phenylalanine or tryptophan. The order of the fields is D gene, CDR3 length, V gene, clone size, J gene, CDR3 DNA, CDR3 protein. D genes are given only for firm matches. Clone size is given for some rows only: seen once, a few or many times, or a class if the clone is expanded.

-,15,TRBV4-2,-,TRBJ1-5,TGTGCCAGCAGCCAACTGGGGAGTAGCAATCAGCCCCAGCATTTT,CASSQLGSSNQPQHF
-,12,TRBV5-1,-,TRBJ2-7,TGCGCCAGCAGCTTGGGTCGGAGCGAGCAGTACTTC,CASSLGRSEQYF
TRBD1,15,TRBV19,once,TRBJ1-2,TGTGCCAGCAGGGGGAGGTGGGAAGACAACTATGGCTACACCTTC,CASRGRWEDNYGYTF
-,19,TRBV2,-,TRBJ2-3,TGTGCCAGCAGTGATACCGGGACACCCAGGCGAACTAGCACAGATACGCAGTATTTT,CASSDTGTPRRTSTDTQYF
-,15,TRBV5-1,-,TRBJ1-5,TGCGCCAGCAGCTTATCCCCTAATAGCAATCAGCCCCAGCATTTT,CASSLSPNSNQPQHF
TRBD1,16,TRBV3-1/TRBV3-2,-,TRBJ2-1,TGTGCCAGCAGTCCCCGAAGGGGACAGGGCACCCATGAGCAGTTCTTC,CASSPRRGQGTHEQFF
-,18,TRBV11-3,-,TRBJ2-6,TGTGCCAGCAGCTTAGGAGGCAGACCATCCTCTGGGGCCAACGTCCTGACTTTC,CASSLGGRPSSGANVLTF
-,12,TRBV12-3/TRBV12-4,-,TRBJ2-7,TGTGCCAGCAGTTTCAGTAGGGACACATTGGGCTTC,CASSFSRDTLGF
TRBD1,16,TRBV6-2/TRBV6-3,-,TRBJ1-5,TGTGCCAGCAGTTACTCAGGTGAGGGGGCGACTCAGCCCCAGCATTTT,CASSYSGEGATQPQHF
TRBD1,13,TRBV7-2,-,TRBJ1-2,TGTGCCAGCACGGACAGGGCCTCCTATGGCTACACCTTC,CASTDRASYGYTF
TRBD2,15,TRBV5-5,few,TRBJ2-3,TGTGCCAGCAGCTTGGAGCTAGCGGGGTTTGATACGCAGTATTTT,CASSLELAGFDTQYF
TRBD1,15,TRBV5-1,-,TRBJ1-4,TGCGCCAGCAGCTCTCAGGGGGCAACTAATGAAAAACTGTTTTTT,CASSSQGATNEKLFF
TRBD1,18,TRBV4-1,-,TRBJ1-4,TGCGCCAGCAGCTTCGCAGGGGGCGCGGAATGGGAAGGTGAAAAACTGTTTTTT,CASSFAGGAEWEGEKLFF
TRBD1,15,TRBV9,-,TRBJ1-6,TGTGCCAGCAGCGTAGGGACAGGGGAACATTCACCCCTCCACTTT,CASSVGTGEHSPLHF
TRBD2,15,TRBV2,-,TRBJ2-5,TGTGCCAGCAGGGGCCGACTAGCGGGGTTGGAGACCCAGTACTTC,CASRGRLAGLETQYF
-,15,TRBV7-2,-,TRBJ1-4,TGTGCCAGCAGCAGTATGGCAGGGAGGGCTGAAAAACTGTTTTTT,CASSSMAGRAEKLFF
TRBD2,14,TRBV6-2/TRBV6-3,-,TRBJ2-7,TGTGCCAGCAGTTACGGTCCGGGAGGCTACGAGCAGTACTTC,CASSYGPGGYEQYF
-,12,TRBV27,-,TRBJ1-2,TGTGCCAGCAGTGCCGACAGGTGGGGCTACACCTTC,CASSADRWGYTF
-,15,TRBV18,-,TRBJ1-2,TGTGCCAGCTCAACGGACTCCCGGGGAGACTATGGCTACACCTTC,CASSTDSRGDYGYTF
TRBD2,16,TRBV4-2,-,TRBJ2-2,TGTGCCAGCAAGTTAGCGGGGGGACCGAACACCGGGGAGCTGTTTTTT,CASKLAGGPNTGELFF
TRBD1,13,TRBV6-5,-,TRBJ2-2,TGTGCCAGCAGGCGACAGGGCGGCGGGGAGCTGTTTTTT,CASRRQGGGELFF
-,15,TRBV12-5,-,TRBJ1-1,TGTGCTAGTGGTTTGGGGCAGGCGATAAACACTGAAGCTTTCTTT,CASGLGQAINTEAFF
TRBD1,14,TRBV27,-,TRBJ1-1,TGTGCCAGCAGTTTAGAACAGGGGAGAACTGAAGCTTTCTTT,CASSLEQGRTEAFF
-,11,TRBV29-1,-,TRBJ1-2,TGCAGCGTCGACGCACAGGGAGGCTACACCTTC,CSVDAQGGYTF
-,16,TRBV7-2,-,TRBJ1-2,TGTGCCAGCAGCCCTTCGTCCGACGGGACTCACTACGGCTACACCTTC,CASSPSSDGTHYGYTF
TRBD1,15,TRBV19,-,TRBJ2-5,TGTGCCAGTAGTCCCACAGGGGCCCTCCAAGAGACCCAGTACTTC,CASSPTGALQETQYF
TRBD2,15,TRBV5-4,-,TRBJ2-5,TGTGCCAGCAGCAAAGTAGCGGGGGGCCAAGAGACCCAGTACTTC,CASSKVAGGQETQYF
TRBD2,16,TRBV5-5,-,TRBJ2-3,TGTGCCAGCAGCTTGGGACTAGCGGGGAGCACAGATACGCAGTATTTT,CASSLGLAGSTDTQYF
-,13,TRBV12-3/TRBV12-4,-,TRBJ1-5,TGTGCCAGCAAAGGAGGGGAATTTCAGCCCCAGCATTTT,CASKGGEFQPQHF
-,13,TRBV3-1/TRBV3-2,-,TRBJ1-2,TGTGCCAGCAGCCTCCCTTCGGTCGATGGCTACACCTTC,CASSLPSVDGYTF
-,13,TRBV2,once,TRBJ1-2,TGTGCCAGCAGTTCCCGCGGGCTTAGGGGCTACACCTTC,CASSSRGLRGYTF
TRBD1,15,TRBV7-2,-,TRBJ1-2,TGTGCCAGCAGCCCCTGGGGCGGGACAGGAGACGGCTACACCTTC,CASSPWGGTGDGYTF
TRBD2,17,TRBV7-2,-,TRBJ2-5,TGTGCCAGCAGCTTATACGCACGGGGGGTGAGTGGAGAGACCCAGTACTTC,CASSLYARGVSGETQYF
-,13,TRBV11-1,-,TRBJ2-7,TGTGCCAGCAGCTTAGTTCTCGGGGGAAAGCAGTACTTC,CASSLVLGGKQYF
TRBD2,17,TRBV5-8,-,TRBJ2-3,TGTGCCAGCAGCCAGTATTTAGCGGGGGGCCTCACAGATACGCAGTATTTT,CASSQYLAGGLTDTQYF
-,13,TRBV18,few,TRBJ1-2,TGTGCCAGCTCACCTGTGGGGGGACATGGCTACACCTTC,CASSPVGGHGYTF
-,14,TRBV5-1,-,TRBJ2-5,TGCGCCAGCAGCTTGGATACTCGCCGGGGGACCCAGTACTTC,CASSLDTRRGTQYF
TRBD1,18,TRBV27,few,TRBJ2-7,TGTGCCAGCAGTTCGAGTCCCGGGACAGGGTCCCCCTCCTACGAGCAGTACTTC,CASSSSPGTGSPSYEQYF
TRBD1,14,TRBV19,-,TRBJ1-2,TGTGCCAGTAGTTCAACAGGGGGCAACTATGGCTACACCTTC,CASSSTGGNYGYTF
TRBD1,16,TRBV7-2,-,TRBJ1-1,TGTGCCAGCAGCTCTTACAGGGGGCTTTTGAACACTGAAGCTTTCTTT,CASSSYRGLLNTEAFF
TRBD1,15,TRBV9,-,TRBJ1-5,TGTGCCAGCAGCGCCGGACAGGGCCGATGGGAGCCCCAGCATTTT,CASSAGQGRWEPQHF
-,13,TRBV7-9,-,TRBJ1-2,TGTGCCAGCAGCTTAGACCAGGGTCGTGGCTACACCTTC,CASSLDQGRGYTF